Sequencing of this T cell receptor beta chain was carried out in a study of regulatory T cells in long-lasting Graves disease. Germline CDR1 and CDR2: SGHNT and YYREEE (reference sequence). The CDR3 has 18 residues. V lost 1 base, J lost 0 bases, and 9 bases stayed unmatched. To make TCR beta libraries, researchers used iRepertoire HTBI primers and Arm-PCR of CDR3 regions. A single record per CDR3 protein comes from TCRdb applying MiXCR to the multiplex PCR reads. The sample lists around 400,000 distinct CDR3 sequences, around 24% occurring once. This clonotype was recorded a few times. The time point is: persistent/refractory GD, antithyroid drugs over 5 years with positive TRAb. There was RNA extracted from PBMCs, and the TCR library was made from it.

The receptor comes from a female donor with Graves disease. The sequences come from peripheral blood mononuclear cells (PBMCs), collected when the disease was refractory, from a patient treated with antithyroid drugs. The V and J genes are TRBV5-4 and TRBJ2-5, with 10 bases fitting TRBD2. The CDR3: CASSLLVTGLADQETQYF. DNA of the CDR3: TGTGCCAGCAGCTTGTTGGTCACCGGACTAGCGGACCAAGAGACCCAGTACTTC.